This is a list of T cell receptor beta chains from one sample in a study of regulatory T cells in long-lasting Graves disease. TCRdb analysed the multiplex PCR reads with MiXCR anew, one entry per CDR3 protein. Among about 460,000 distinct CDR3 sequences listed, about 20% were seen once. The specimen was peripheral blood mononuclear cells (PBMCs), collected when the disease was refractory, from a patient treated with antithyroid drugs. Receptor source: a female donor with Graves disease. The CDR3 runs from the conserved cysteine through the conserved F or W. A D gene is named only where the DNA matches it firmly. Expanded clones get a size class; other rows say once, few or many, or leave the size out.

j_call,v_call,d_call,clone_size,cdr3_nt,cdr3_aa
TRBJ1-1,TRBV3-1,TRBD1,-,TGTGCCAGCAGCCGATTGGGACAGGGCCTCCCCGAAGCTTTCTTT,CASSRLGQGLPEAFF
TRBJ1-3,TRBV5-4,-,few,TGTGCCAGCAGCTTGGGACCGACCCTCGGAAACTCCATATATTTT,CASSLGPTLGNSIYF
TRBJ2-3,TRBV29-1,-,-,TGCAGTTTTTCTAGCACAGATACGCAGTATTTT,CSFSSTDTQYF
TRBJ2-7,TRBV6-5,TRBD2,few,TGTGCCAGCAGTTATTTGAGCGGGAGCCCCAACGAGCAGTACTTC,CASSYLSGSPNEQYF
TRBJ2-4,TRBV30,-,few,TGTGCCTGGAGTAGGGGACGGATAGCCAAAAACATTCAGTACTTC,CAWSRGRIAKNIQYF
TRBJ2-7,TRBV29-1,TRBD2,-,TGCAGCGTACCGGGACTAGAGGACTACGAGCAGTACTTC,CSVPGLEDYEQYF
TRBJ1-2,TRBV28,TRBD1,many,TGTGCCAGCAGTGTCCCGGGACAGGGAGCTTCGCTCTATGGCTACACCTTC,CASSVPGQGASLYGYTF
TRBJ1-1,TRBV5-1,-,many,TGCGCCAGCAGCATCCAGAAAACCACTGAAGCTTTCTTT,CASSIQKTTEAFF
TRBJ2-5,TRBV20-1,-,many,TGCAGTGCTAGAGATCCAGCGCCTAAGGGGGAGACCCAGTACTTC,CSARDPAPKGETQYF
TRBJ2-3,TRBV19,-,few,TGTGCCAGTAGTATATGGGTTGGCTCTAGCGGCACAGATACGCAGTATTTT,CASSIWVGSSGTDTQYF
TRBJ2-1,TRBV7-2,TRBD1,-,TGTGCCAGCAGCCTTTCAGGGACAGAAAGGGGCAATGAGCAGTTCTTC,CASSLSGTERGNEQFF
TRBJ2-7,TRBV7-2,-,-,TGTGCCAGCAGCTTCGGGCAGGGGACCTACGAGCAGTACTTC,CASSFGQGTYEQYF
TRBJ2-3,TRBV7-2,-,-,TGTGCCAGCAGCCGAAAGTCAGGGGGACTAAAACCGGGTACGCAGTATTTT,CASSRKSGGLKPGTQYF
TRBJ1-5,TRBV5-1,-,few,TGCGCCAGCAGCTTGGAGCCGGCCCCATTTTCTCCCCAGCATTTT,CASSLEPAPFSPQHF
TRBJ1-4,TRBV20-1,TRBD1,-,TGCAGTGCTAAGACAGGGCGCGCTAATGAAAAACTGTTTTTT,CSAKTGRANEKLFF
TRBJ2-5,TRBV4-1,TRBD1,-,TGCGCCAGCAGCCAAGTCAGGGGGGAGACCCAGTACTTC,CASSQVRGETQYF
TRBJ1-4,TRBV24-1,-,many,TGTGCCACCAGTGATCGGCAGGGTGGCGAAAAACTGTTTTTT,CATSDRQGGEKLFF
TRBJ2-2,TRBV7-8,-,-,TGTCCCAGCAGCTTAGCCAGGATCGCGAACACCGGGGAGCTGTTTTTT,CPSSLARIANTGELFF
TRBJ2-2,TRBV7-9,-,-,TGTGCCAGCAGCCCAAGGGGGGGTATTGGATTCGCCGGGGAGCTGTTTTTT,CASSPRGGIGFAGELFF
TRBJ2-7,TRBV7-9,TRBD2,many,TGTGCCAGCAGCCCAACCCTAACTAGCGGAGAGCAGTACTTC,CASSPTLTSGEQYF
TRBJ2-7,TRBV25-1,-,-,TGTGCCAGCAGTGGTGCCAGTCCTAGGGAGCAGTACTTC,CASSGASPREQYF
TRBJ2-2,TRBV5-4,-,few,TGTGCCAGCAGCTTGAGGGTCCGGCGGGGACCGAACACCGGGGAGCTGTTTTTT,CASSLRVRRGPNTGELFF
TRBJ1-2,TRBV12-3/TRBV12-4,-,many,TGTGCCAGCAGCTTCCTGGGGGCCCCCGCTCCTAACTATGGCTACACCTTC,CASSFLGAPAPNYGYTF
TRBJ2-2,TRBV12-3/TRBV12-4,-,-,TGTGCCAGCAGGTGGAGGGTCAATGCCGGGGAGCTGTTTTTT,CASRWRVNAGELFF
TRBJ1-1,TRBV12-3/TRBV12-4,-,many,TGTGCCAGCCTTCAGGGGTACACTGAAGCTTTCTTT,CASLQGYTEAFF
TRBJ2-5,TRBV7-2,TRBD2,many,TGTGCCAGCAGCCCAAACCGACTAGCGGGGGGGCCGAGGGAGACCCAGTACTTC,CASSPNRLAGGPRETQYF
TRBJ2-5,TRBV18,-,few,TGTGCCAGCTCACGTGAGGGCGATTTCCTAGAGACCCAGTACTTC,CASSREGDFLETQYF
TRBJ2-7,TRBV7-2,-,few,TGTGCCAGCAGTCGGATGGCCGGGGGCCTCTCCTACGAGCAGTACTTC,CASSRMAGGLSYEQYF
TRBJ2-5,TRBV7-3,-,many,TGTGCCAGCAGCTTATACGAAGGAACAGAGACCCAGTACTTC,CASSLYEGTETQYF
TRBJ1-6,TRBV27,-,-,TGTGCCAGCAGGGCCGTCGCGGGGGATTATAATTCACCCCTCCACTTT,CASRAVAGDYNSPLHF
TRBJ2-7,TRBV30,TRBD1,few,TGTGCCAGTGGAGGGACAGGGACGACCTACGAGCAGTACTTC,CASGGTGTTYEQYF
TRBJ2-7,TRBV10-3,TRBD1,many,TGTGCCATTGGGCCGGACAGGCCTTACGAGCAGTACTTC,CAIGPDRPYEQYF
TRBJ2-5,TRBV7-8,-,many,TGTGCCAGCAGCTTAGGAACAACGCAACAAGAGACCCAGTACTTC,CASSLGTTQQETQYF
TRBJ1-6,TRBV6-2/TRBV6-3,-,-,TGTGCCACCAAGGGGGGGGGGACAATCTCGAACTCACCCCTCCACTTT,CATKGGGTISNSPLHF
TRBJ2-1,TRBV7-2,TRBD2,-,TGTGCCAGCAGCCCACTAGCGGGGGGGCCGACGGCCTACAATGAGCAGTTCTTC,CASSPLAGGPTAYNEQFF
TRBJ2-7,TRBV6-9,TRBD2,many,TGTGCCAGCAGTTACTCTTCGGGGGGTACCTACGAGCAGTACTTC,CASSYSSGGTYEQYF
TRBJ1-4,TRBV5-1,-,-,TGCGCCAGCAGCTTGGCAGGGGATGGAGAAAAACTGTTTTTT,CASSLAGDGEKLFF
TRBJ1-2,TRBV20-1,-,few,TGCAGTGCTAGGGACGCAAGCTATGGCTACACCTTC,CSARDASYGYTF
TRBJ2-4,TRBV28,-,-,TGTGCCAGCAGCGCCGACGGGCGTTTCAAAAACATTCAGTACTTC,CASSADGRFKNIQYF
TRBJ1-5,TRBV6-1,-,few,TGTGCCAGCAGTAACAGGGTTGATCAGCCCCAGCATTTT,CASSNRVDQPQHF
TRBJ2-7,TRBV29-1,-,-,TGCAGCGTTTACGGGACACAACTATCCTACGAGCAGTACTTC,CSVYGTQLSYEQYF
TRBJ1-1,TRBV12-3/TRBV12-4,-,-,TGTGCCAGCAGTTTCGCTAGACACGGGAACACTGAAGCTTTCTTT,CASSFARHGNTEAFF
TRBJ2-1,TRBV6-1,TRBD2,few,TGTGCCAGCAGTCCTACAGGGAATTCGGGACTAGCGGTTTACAATGAGCAGTTCTTC,CASSPTGNSGLAVYNEQFF
TRBJ1-6,TRBV29-1,-,few,TGCAGCGTCGCCACAGGGAATTCACCCCTCCACTTT,CSVATGNSPLHF
TRBJ2-3,TRBV28,TRBD1,-,TGTGCCAGCAGTTTATCGTGGACAGGGATCCCAACAGATACGCAGTATTTT,CASSLSWTGIPTDTQYF
TRBJ2-3,TRBV18,TRBD2,-,TGTGCCACCACTAGCGGGGGGTACACAGATACGCAGTATTTT,CATTSGGYTDTQYF
TRBJ2-7,TRBV20-1,-,many,TGCAGTGCTAGAGGTGGATTTTACGAGCAGTACTTC,CSARGGFYEQYF
TRBJ2-3,TRBV5-1,-,-,TGCGCCAGCAGCTCCCGGAACACAGATACGCAGTATTTT,CASSSRNTDTQYF
TRBJ2-7,TRBV12-3/TRBV12-4,-,many,TGTGCCAGCAGTGTTCTTGGGTCCAGGTCTTACGAGCAGTACTTC,CASSVLGSRSYEQYF
TRBJ2-7,TRBV10-3,-,-,TGTGCCATCAGTTCAGTTGGGAACTTGGCACATCGCTACGAGCAGTACTTC,CAISSVGNLAHRYEQYF
TRBJ1-3,TRBV7-6,-,-,TGTGCCAGCAGCTTAGGCCCAAACACCATATATTTT,CASSLGPNTIYF
TRBJ1-5,TRBV20-1,-,many,TGCAGTGCTAGAGGGCCTCCCACGGTCAGTCAGCCCCAGCATTTT,CSARGPPTVSQPQHF
TRBJ1-2,TRBV19,TRBD1,-,TGTGCCAGTAGTATTGGGCCCGGGACAGGCCTTTCCTATGGCTACACCTTC,CASSIGPGTGLSYGYTF
TRBJ1-2,TRBV5-6,-,-,TGTGCCAGCAGCTTTGACAGCCCCTATGGCTACACCTTC,CASSFDSPYGYTF
TRBJ1-1,TRBV24-1,-,few,TGTGCCACCAGTGAATCCACCGCCAACACTGAAGCTTTCTTT,CATSESTANTEAFF
TRBJ1-1,TRBV7-9,TRBD1,-,TGTGCCAGCAGCTTATCGGGGCGGACAGGAGAAGCTTTCTTT,CASSLSGRTGEAFF
TRBJ1-1,TRBV28,TRBD1,many,TGTGCCAGCAGTTTAATCCAGGGGGCGATGAACACTGAAGCTTTCTTT,CASSLIQGAMNTEAFF
TRBJ2-5,TRBV29-1,TRBD2,many,TGCAGCTCACGGGCGGGAGGGCAGGAGACCCAGTACTTC,CSSRAGGQETQYF
TRBJ2-5,TRBV6-1,TRBD1,many,TGTGCCAGCAGTCAGGACAGGAAAGAGACCCAGTACTTC,CASSQDRKETQYF